These 4 T cell receptor beta chains were all obtained from the same sample, sequenced in a study of human T cells and chemical hapten exposure. TCRdb reprocessed the RACE reads via MiXCR and lists one record per CDR3 protein. The sample has fewer than 300,000 distinct CDR3 sequences; roughly 8.9% are singletons. This sample's time point: pre-sensitization, week 0. Treatment defined: therapeutic diphenylcyclopropenone sensitization with weekly scalp DPC. The sample consisted of whole blood, taken in connection with sensitization to the hapten diphenylcyclopropenone (DPC). The receptors shown here come from a woman between 35 and 50 years old with alopecia areata. Some clones in this sample may be carry-over from other donors' samples.

V gene TRBV7-8 combines with J gene TRBJ2-1, with no clear D. The V end was cut by 5 bases, the J end by 4 bases, with 15 bases between. Germline lookup yields CDR1 SGHVS and CDR2 FQNEAQ. The CDR3 has 15 residues. The CDR3 DNA follows: TGTGCCAGCAGCCCGATGACTGGTTTATACAATGAGCAGTTCTTC. Amino acid sequence: CASSPMTGLYNEQFF.

This clonotype was counted between two and nine times. The chain uses TRBV2 and TRBJ2-5; D possibly corresponds to TRBD2 (6 bases). Germline V gene data show CDR1 as SNHLY and CDR2 as FYNNEI. The germline V and J ends were trimmed by 0 bases and 4 bases, with 15 bases remaining between them. CDR3 length: 16 amino acids. The CDR3 DNA follows: TGTGCCAGCAGTGAAGCCATGATTCAGGGAGGAGAGACCCAGTACTTC. Its translation: CASSEAMIQGGETQYF.

This clonotype occurred many times. The rearrangement links TRBV6-6 to TRBJ2-7, with 8 nucleotides matching TRBD2. The germline CDR1 and CDR2 sequences are MNHNY and SVGAGI (reference sequence). With 6 bases clipped from V and 4 bases from J, the junction kept 8 bases outside the gene matches. The CDR3 spans 14 residues. The DNA for the CDR3 is TGTGCCAGCAGACCCGGCCGGGAGGGTTACGAGCAGTACTTC. Translation gives CASRPGREGYEQYF.

The chain joins TRBV10-3 to TRBJ2-3, with D possibly being TRBD2 (5 bases). The V and J ends lost 4 bases and 2 bases respectively, with 16 bases between them. CDR1 is ENHRY and CDR2 is SYGVKD in the germline V gene. The length of the CDR3 is 16 residues. The CDR3 protein is CAISATKLTTTDTQYF. DNA of the CDR3: TGTGCCATCAGTGCGACTAAGTTAACTACCACAGATACGCAGTATTTT.